The subject of this entry is one T cell receptor (beta chain). The CDR3 extends over 15 amino acids. V lost 2 bases to trimming and J lost 0 bases, with 8 bases between them. This specimen belongs to a study of human T cells and chemical hapten exposure. As to time point: patch test 3, about 24 weeks after DPC sensitization. As for treatment: therapeutic diphenylcyclopropenone sensitization with weekly scalp DPC. From the RACE reads, TCRdb called clonotypes with MiXCR, one entry per CDR3 protein. The table includes some 52,000 distinct CDR3 sequences, about 10% detected once. Sequences were derived from whole blood, sampled in connection with sensitization to the hapten diphenylcyclopropenone (DPC). The origin of this receptor is a woman aged 40 to 55 with alopecia areata. Some clones in this sample may be carry-over from other donors' samples. V and J are TRBV12-3 or TRBV12-4 and TRBJ1-5; D is unresolved. The CDR3 coding sequence is TGTGCCAGCAGTTTAAAGGGTTATAGCAATCAGCCCCAGCATTTT. Translated, it gives CASSLKGYSNQPQHF.